This T cell receptor (beta chain) was retrieved from a study of blood T cell repertoires in COVID-19. Clones were sequenced by immunoSEQ multiplex PCR, and TCRdb holds only the in-frame ones, with some missing. The sample contains 95,000 to 150,000 clones, about 93% of which appear only once. CDR1 and CDR2 (germline): KGHSH, LQKENI. The CDR3 sequence is 19 residues long. The trim removed 2 bases at V and 2 bases at J, leaving 7 bases unmatched. The rearrangement joins TRBV18 to TRBJ2-6; 12 bases are a match to TRBD1. The origin of this receptor is a man aged 50 to 60 with COVID-19, enrolled during active disease. The source material was peripheral blood. CDR3 region: CASSPTTGTGGTGANVLTF. The CDR3, as DNA: TGTGCCAGCTCACCAACAACCGGGACAGGGGGCACTGGGGCCAACGTCCTGACTTTC.